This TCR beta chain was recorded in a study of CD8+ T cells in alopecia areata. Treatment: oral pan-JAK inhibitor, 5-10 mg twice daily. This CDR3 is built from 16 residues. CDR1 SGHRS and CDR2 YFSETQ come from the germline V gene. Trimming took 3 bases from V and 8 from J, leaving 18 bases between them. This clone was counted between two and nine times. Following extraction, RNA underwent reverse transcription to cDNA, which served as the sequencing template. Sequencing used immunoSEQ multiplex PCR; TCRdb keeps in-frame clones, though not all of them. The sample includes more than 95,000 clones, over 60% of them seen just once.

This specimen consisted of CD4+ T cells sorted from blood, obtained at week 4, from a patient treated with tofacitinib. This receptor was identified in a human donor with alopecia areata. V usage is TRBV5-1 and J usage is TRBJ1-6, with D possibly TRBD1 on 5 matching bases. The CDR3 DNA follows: TGCGCCAGCAGCTCTTCAGGCGCAGGGACGGATTCACCCCTCCACTTT. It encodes CASSSSGAGTDSPLHF.